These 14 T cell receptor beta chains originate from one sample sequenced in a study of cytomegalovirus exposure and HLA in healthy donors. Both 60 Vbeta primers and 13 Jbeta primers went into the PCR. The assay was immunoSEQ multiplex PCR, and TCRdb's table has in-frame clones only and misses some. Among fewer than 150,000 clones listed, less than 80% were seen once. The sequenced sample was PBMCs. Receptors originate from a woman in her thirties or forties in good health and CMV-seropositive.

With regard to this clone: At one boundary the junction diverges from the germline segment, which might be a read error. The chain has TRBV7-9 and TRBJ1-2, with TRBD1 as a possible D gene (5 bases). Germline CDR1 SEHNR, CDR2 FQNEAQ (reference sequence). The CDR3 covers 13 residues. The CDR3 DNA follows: TGTTCCAGCAGCCGCGGGGGTTGGGAGGGCTACACCTTC. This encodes CSSSRGGWEGYTF.

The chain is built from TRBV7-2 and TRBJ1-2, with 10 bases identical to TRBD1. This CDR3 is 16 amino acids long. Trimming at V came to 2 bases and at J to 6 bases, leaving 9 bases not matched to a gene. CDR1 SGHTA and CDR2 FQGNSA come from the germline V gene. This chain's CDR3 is CASSLSGDRGKHGYTF. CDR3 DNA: TGTGCCAGCAGCTTAAGTGGGGACAGGGGAAAACATGGCTACACCTTC.

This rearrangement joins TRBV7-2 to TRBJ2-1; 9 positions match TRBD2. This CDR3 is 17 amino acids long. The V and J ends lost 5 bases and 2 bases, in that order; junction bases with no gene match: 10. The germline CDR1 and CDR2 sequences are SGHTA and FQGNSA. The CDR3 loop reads CASSPQIVAGAYNEQFF. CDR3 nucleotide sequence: TGTGCCAGCAGCCCCCAAATAGTAGCGGGAGCCTACAATGAGCAGTTCTTC.

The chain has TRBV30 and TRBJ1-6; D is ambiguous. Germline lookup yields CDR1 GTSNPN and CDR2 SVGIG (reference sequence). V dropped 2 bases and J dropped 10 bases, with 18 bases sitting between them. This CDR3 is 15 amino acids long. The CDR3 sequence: CAWSMGAKALSPLHF. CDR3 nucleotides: TGTGCCTGGAGTATGGGCGCGAAGGCCCTCTCACCCCTCCACTTT.

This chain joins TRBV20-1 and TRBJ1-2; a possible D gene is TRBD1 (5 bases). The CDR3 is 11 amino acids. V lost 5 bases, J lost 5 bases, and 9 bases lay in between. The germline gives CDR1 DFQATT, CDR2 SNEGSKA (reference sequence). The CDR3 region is CSASDTYGYTF. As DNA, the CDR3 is TGCAGTGCTTCGGACACGTATGGCTACACCTTC.

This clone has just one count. The CDR3: CASSSPRDRGDEQYF. CDR3 nucleotide sequence: TGTGCCAGCAGCTCACCCCGGGACAGGGGCGACGAGCAGTACTTC. J is TRBJ2-7 and V is TRBV5-4; TRBD1 matches at 10 bases. V gave up 3 bases and J gave up 5 bases; unmatched junction bases: 8. CDR1 is SGHNT and CDR2 is YYREEE in the germline V gene (reference sequence). The CDR3 sequence is 15 residues long. The full variable domain, rest sourced from reference TRBV5-4 and TRBJ2-7, is ETGVTQSPTHLIKTRGQQVTLRCSSQSGHNTVSWYQQALGQGPQFIFQYYREEENGRGNFPPRFSGLQFPNYSSELNVNALELDDSALYLCASSSPRDRGDEQYFGPGTRLTVT.

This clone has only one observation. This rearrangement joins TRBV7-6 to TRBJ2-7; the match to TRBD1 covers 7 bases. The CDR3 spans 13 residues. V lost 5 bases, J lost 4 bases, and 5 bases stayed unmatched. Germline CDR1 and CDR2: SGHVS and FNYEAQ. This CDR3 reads CASSRQGNYEQYF. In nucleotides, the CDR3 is TGTGCCAGCAGCCGACAGGGTAATTACGAGCAGTACTTC.

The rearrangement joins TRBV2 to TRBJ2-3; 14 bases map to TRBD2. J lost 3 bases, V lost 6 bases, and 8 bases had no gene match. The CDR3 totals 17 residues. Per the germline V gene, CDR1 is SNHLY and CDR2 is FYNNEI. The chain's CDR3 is CASSVRLAGGSTDTQYF. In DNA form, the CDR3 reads TGTGCCAGCAGCGTCAGACTAGCGGGGGGGTCGACAGATACGCAGTATTTT. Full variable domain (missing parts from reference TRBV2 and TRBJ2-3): EPEVTQTPSHQVTQMGQEVILRCVPISNHLYFYWYRQILGQKVEFLVSFYNNEISEKSEIFDDQFSVERPDGSNFTLKIRSTKLEDSAMYFCASSVRLAGGSTDTQYFGPGTRLTVL.

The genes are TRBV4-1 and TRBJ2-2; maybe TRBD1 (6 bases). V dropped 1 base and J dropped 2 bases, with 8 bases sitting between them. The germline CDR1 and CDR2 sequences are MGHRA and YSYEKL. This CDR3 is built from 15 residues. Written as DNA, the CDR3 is TGCGCCAGCAGCCAAGCGGACAGAAACACCGGGGAGCTGTTTTTT. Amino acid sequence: CASSQADRNTGELFF.

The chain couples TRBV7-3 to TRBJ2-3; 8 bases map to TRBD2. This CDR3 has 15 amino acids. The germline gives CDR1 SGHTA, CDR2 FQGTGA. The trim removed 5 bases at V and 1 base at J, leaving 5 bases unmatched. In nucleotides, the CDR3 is TGTGCCAGCAGCCTAAGTAGCGGGGGCACAGATACGCAGTATTTT. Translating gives CASSLSSGGTDTQYF.

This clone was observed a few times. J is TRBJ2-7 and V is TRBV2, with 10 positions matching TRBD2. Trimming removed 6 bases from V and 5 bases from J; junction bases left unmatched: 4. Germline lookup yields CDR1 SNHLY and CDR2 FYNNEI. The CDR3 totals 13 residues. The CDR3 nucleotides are TGTGCCAGCAGCCTAGCGGGAGACGACGAGCAGTACTTC. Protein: CASSLAGDDEQYF. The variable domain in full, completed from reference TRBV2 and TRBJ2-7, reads EPEVTQTPSHQVTQMGQEVILRCVPISNHLYFYWYRQILGQKVEFLVSFYNNEISEKSEIFDDQFSVERPDGSNFTLKIRSTKLEDSAMYFCASSLAGDDEQYFGPGTRLTVT.

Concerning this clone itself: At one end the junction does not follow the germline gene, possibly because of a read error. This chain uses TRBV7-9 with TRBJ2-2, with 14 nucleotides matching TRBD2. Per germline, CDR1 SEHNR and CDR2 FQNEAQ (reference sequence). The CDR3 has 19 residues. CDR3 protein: CASSSPGLAGVWNNGELFF. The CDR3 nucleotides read TGTGCCAGCAGCTCTCCGGGACTAGCGGGAGTTTGGAACAACGGGGAGCTGTTTTTT.

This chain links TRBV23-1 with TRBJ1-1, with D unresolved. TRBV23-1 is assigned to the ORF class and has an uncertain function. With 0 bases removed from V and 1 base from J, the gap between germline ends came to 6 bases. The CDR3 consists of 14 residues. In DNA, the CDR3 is TGCGCCAGCAGTCAATCAGAACAGAACACTGAAGCTTTCTTT. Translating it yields CASSQSEQNTEAFF.

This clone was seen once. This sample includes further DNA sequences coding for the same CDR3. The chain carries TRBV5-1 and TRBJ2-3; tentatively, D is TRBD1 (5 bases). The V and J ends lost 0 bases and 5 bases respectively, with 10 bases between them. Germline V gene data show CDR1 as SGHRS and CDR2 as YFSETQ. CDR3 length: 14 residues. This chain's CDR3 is CASSLGQGGDTQYF. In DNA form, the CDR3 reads TGCGCCAGCAGCTTGGGCCAGGGCGGAGATACGCAGTATTTT.